The source of this TCR beta chain is a study of shared clonotypes between healthy human individuals. A deep-level run was used for the assay. Clones were sequenced by immunoSEQ multiplex PCR, and TCRdb holds only the in-frame ones, with some missing. The sample lists roughly 300,000 clones, around 90% occurring once. Notes on this clone: Its specificity is not known.

Healthy HIV-negative adults with no recent acute infections or vaccinations were recruited as donors. General study findings and limits: Naive subsets tended to show greater estimated richness than memory subsets.

CDR1 and CDR2 (germline): SGDLS, YYNGEE. The CDR3 spans 16 residues. V lost 4 bases and J 3 bases, leaving 19 bases between the germline ends. The sequence was obtained from a man younger than 30 in good health. The chain has TRBV9 and TRBJ1-1; D remains ambiguous. Material for sequencing was memory CD8+ T cells sorted from blood. Subset: CD45RO+ cells pooled with CCR7-negative TemRA cells. The CDR3 sequence is CASSPLADDLDTEAFF. CDR3 coding DNA: TGTGCCAGCAGCCCCCTGGCAGACGACCTTGACACTGAAGCTTTCTTT.